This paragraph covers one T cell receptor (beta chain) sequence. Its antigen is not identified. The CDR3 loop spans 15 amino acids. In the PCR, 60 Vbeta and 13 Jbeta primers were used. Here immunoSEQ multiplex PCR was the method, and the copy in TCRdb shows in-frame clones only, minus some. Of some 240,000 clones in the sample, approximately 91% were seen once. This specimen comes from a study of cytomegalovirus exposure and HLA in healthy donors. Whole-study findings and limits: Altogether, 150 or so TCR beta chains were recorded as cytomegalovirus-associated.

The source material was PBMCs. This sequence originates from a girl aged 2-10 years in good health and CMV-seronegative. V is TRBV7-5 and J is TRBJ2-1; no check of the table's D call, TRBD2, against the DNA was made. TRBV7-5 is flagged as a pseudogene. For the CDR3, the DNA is TGTGCCAGAAGCCCCGGACTAGCGGTGTACAATGAGCAGTTCTTC. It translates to CARSPGLAVYNEQFF.